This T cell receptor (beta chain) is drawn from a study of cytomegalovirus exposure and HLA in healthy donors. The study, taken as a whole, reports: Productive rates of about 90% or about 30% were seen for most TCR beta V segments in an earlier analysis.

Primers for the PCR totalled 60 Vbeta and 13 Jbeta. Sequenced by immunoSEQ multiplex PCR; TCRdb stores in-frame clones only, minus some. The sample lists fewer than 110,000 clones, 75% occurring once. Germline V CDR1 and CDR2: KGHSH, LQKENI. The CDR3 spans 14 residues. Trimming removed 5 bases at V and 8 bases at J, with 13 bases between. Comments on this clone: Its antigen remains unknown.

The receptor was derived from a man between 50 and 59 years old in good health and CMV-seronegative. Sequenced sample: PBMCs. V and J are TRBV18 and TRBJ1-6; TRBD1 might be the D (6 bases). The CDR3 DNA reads TGTGCCAGCTCATACAGGGCGGTTGATTCACCCCTCCACTTT. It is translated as CASSYRAVDSPLHF.